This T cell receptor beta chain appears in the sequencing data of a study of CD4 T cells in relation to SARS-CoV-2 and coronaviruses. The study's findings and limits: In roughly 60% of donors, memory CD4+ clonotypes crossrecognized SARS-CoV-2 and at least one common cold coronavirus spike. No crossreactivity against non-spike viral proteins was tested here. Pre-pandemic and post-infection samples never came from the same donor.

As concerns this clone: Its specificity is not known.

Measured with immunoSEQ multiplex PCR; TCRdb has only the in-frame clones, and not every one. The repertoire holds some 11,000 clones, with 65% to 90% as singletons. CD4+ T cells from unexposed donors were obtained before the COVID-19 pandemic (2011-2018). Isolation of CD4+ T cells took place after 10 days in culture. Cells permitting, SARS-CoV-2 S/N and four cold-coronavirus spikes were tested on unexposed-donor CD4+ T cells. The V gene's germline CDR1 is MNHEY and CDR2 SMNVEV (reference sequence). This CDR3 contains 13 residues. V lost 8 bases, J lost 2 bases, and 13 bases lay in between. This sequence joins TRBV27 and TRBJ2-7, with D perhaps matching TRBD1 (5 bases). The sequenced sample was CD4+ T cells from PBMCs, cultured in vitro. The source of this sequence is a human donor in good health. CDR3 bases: TGTGCCAGCGGCGCAGGGTTTGCCTACGAGCAGTACTTC. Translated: CASGAGFAYEQYF.